Described below is a single T cell receptor (beta chain) sequence and its context. The antigen is not known. The study team obtained lesional scalp punch biopsies and peripheral blood from alopecia areata patients. The sample is drawn from a study of CD8+ T cells in alopecia areata. Overall study context: Treatment ran 6 to 18 months, with 6 months of follow-up afterward. Study-wide findings and caveats: The study also sequences resident alphabeta T cells of normal skin in scalp samples.

Germline assignment: CDR1 SGHTA and CDR2 FQGNSA. Losses at the gene ends were 3 bases for V and 2 bases for J; bases not matched to a gene: 5. The CDR3 is 15 residues long. RNA extraction was followed by reverse transcription into cDNA, which acted as the sequencing template. Data came from immunoSEQ multiplex PCR; TCRdb stores just in-frame clones and leaves some out. The sample lists 100,000 to 150,000 clones, roughly two fifths occurring once. Sequenced input: CD4+ T cells sorted from blood. This receptor was obtained from a human donor with alopecia areata. The J gene is TRBJ2-3, the V gene TRBV7-2, with 7 positions matching TRBD1. The CDR3 sequence: CASSLRGPYTDTQYF. The DNA of the CDR3 is TGTGCCAGCAGCTTGAGGGGGCCGTACACAGATACGCAGTATTTT.